The clone carrying this T cell receptor (beta chain) showed up just once. Its antigen is as yet unknown. This specimen comes from a study of T cell repertoires in cytomegalovirus infection. Study information: Recently identified HLA-C-restricted CMV epitopes and well-studied HLA-B-restricted CMV epitopes were used by the study. It can be stated that public TCR beta signatures indicated CMV infection as well as a matching HLA type. Overall study results and limits: Pooled public TCR beta family frequency picked out CMV carriers with the relevant HLA. Dominant in the ex vivo response were TCR beta clonotypes restricted by HLA-C and specific for CMV.

The CDR3 has 12 amino acids. Deletions cut 1 base from V and 4 bases from J, with 5 bases between. Germline assignment: CDR1 LGHNT and CDR2 FRNRAP. Each CDR3 protein is one row after TCRdb ran MiXCR on the reads. The sample records roughly 340,000 distinct CDR3 sequences, about 29% being singletons. Here the sequenced sample was cultured PBMCs, taken from culture after CMV antigen stimulation. The source is a human donor in good health (CMV status not recorded). Some clones in this sample may be carry-over from other donors' samples. This chain uses TRBV12-5 with TRBJ2-7; D call uncertain. DNA for the CDR3: TGTGCTAGTGGTTTGGAGCAGTACGAGCAGTACTTC. Protein sequence: CASGLEQYEQYF. Full variable domain (rest looked up from reference TRBV12-5 and TRBJ2-7): DARVTQTPRHKVTEMGQEVTMRCQPILGHNTVFWYRQTMMQGLELLAYFRNRAPLDDSGMPKDRFSAEMPDATLATLKIQPSEPRDSAVYFCASGLEQYEQYFGPGTRLTVT.